A single T cell receptor (beta chain) is shown here with its context. What antigen it recognizes has not been identified. Base qualities are not at hand, and no much larger clone is one base apart. This record belongs to a study of spatial heterogeneity in lung cancer (dated 2019 in TCRdb). The study in broad terms: Beta-chain transcripts were consistently detected in greater numbers than alpha-chain transcripts, which likely reflects a higher abundance of beta-chain transcripts. TCR transcript counts in tumor regions correlated strongly with a T cell transcriptional module score from matched bulk RNA-seq. In the raw uncorrected reads, each unique combination of TCR and UMI appeared on average more than ten times. The study quantitatively compared TCR alpha and beta repertoires across multiple tumor regions, matched nontumor lung and blood in non-small cell lung cancer. Nonsynonymous mutation counts, determined by whole-exome sequencing of tumor tissue, were related to features of the TCR repertoire. At surgery, both alpha and beta chains were TCR-sequenced in roughly 230 tumor regions, 63 to 80 matched nontumor lung samples and a few dozen PBMC samples.

This specimen's time point label, per the study, means: sample taken at primary tumor resection. Samples were obtained from around 72 patients with early-stage, untreated non-small cell lung cancer from the lung TRACERx cohort. TCR sequencing used whole RNA extracted from tumor and nontumor lung tissue, or from cryopreserved PBMC samples, without cell sorting. Only patients with enough RNA available from two or more tumor regions were chosen for TCR sequencing. Tumor and adjacent nontumor lung specimens were reviewed by a lung pathologist before selection. CDR1 and CDR2, looked up from the germline V gene (reference sequence), are GTSNPN and SVGIG. V loses 6 bases of germline sequence and J loses 6 bases, and the interval between the two ends is 9 bases. Taken from cysteine to phenylalanine, the CDR3 has 11 residues. CDR3 DNA only is kept here, 33 bases in frame from base 1. Results and caveats for the whole study, not just this receptor: The count of ubiquitous expanded TCRs correlated with the count of ubiquitous nonsynonymous mutations, and the count of regional expanded TCRs correlated with the count of regional nonsynonymous mutations. Additional single-cell paired TCR alpha and beta sequencing was considered necessary to confirm, at a functional level, the hypothesis that regional TCRs recognize regional mutations. The number of expanded intratumoral alpha and beta TCRs correlated with the tumor nonsynonymous mutation count. Estimated TCR-seq coverage of tumor T cells was only approximately 7.4% for alpha chains and approximately 14% for beta chains.

Library creation used 5' RACE. These reads were obtained on a NextSeq 500. To allow correction of PCR and sequencing errors, the TCR library protocol tagged every TCR cDNA molecule with a unique molecular identifier. As for the original processing: Decombinator tools were used for TCR identification, UMI-based error correction and CDR3 extraction. TCRs above a frequency of 2 per 1,000, corresponding to the top 1% of the tumor frequency distribution, were defined as expanded. Expanded tumor TCRs statistically deemed absent (corrected P<0.05) from at least one tumor region were classed as regional, and all other expanded tumor TCRs were classed as ubiquitous. Each repertoire was subsampled 100 times to 5,000 TCRs, after which Renyi diversity was computed with the R vegan package. CDR3 similarity networks were built from amino acid triplet string-kernel similarity, connecting CDR3s with pairwise similarity above 0.82. TCRdb reprocessed the public reads (quality trimming at Q25 with fastp, clone calling with MiXCR) and kept in-frame beta chains. Rows matching on CDR3 protein sequence are summarized as one entry with the most common DNA and genes. These V and J calls rely on TCRdb rather than the paper's analysis. The sample contains under 20,000 distinct CDR3 sequences, 7% to 8% of them found a single time. In total, the top ten clones hold roughly 19% of the sample.

This TCR was sampled from a female donor with early-stage non-small cell lung cancer. This sequence uses TRBV30 and TRBJ1-5; the D gene is not confidently resolved. The specimen was lung tumor tissue, collected at surgery. This receptor has the CDR3 CACCGVQPQHF. The nucleotide sequence reads TGTGCCTGTTGTGGGGTTCAGCCCCAGCATTTT.